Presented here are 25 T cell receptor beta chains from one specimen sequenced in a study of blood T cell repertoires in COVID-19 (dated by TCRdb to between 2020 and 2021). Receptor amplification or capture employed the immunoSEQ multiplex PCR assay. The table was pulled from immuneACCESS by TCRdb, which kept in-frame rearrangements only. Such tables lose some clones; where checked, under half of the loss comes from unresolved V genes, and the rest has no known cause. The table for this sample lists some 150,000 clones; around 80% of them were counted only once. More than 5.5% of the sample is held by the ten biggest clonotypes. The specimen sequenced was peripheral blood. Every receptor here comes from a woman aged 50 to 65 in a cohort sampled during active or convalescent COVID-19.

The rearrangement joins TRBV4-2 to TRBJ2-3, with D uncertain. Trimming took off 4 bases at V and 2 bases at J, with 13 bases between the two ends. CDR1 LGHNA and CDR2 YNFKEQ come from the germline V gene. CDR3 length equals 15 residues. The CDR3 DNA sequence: TGTGCCAGCAGCCGGGTAGACTCCTACACAGATACGCAGTATTTT. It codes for CASSRVDSYTDTQYF.

The CDR3 is CASSSLAGNTGELFF. The DNA of the CDR3 is TGTGCCAGCAGCTCCCTAGCGGGGAACACCGGGGAGCTGTTTTTT. The chain has TRBV7-2 and TRBJ2-2; the match to TRBD2 covers 8 bases. With 4 bases clipped from V and 1 base from J, the junction kept 2 bases outside the gene matches. The CDR3 is 15 residues long. Germline V gene lookup returns CDR1 SGHTA and CDR2 FQGNSA.

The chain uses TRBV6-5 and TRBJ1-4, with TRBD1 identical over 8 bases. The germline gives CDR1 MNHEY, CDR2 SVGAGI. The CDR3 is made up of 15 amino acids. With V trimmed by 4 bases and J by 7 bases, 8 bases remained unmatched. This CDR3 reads CASSWTGKPAEKLFF. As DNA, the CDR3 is TGTGCCAGCAGTTGGACAGGGAAACCTGCTGAAAAACTGTTTTTT.

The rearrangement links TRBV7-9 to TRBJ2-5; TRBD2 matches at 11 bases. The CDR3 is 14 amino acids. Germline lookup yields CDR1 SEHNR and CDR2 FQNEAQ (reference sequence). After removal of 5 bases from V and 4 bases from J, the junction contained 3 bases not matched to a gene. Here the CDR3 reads CASSQLAGAETQYF. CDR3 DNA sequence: TGTGCCAGCAGCCAACTAGCGGGGGCAGAGACCCAGTACTTC.

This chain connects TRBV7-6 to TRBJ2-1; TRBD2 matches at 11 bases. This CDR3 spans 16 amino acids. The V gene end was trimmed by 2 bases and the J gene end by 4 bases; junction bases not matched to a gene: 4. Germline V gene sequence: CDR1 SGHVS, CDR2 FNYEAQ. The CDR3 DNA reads TGTGCCAGCAGCTTACTCGGGACTAGCGGTTACAATGAGCAGTTCTTC. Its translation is CASSLLGTSGYNEQFF.

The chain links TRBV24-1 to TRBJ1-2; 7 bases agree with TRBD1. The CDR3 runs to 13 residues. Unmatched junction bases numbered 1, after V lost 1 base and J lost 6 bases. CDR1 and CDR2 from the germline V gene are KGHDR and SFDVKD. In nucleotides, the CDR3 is TGTGCCACCAGTGATTTTCAGGGGGATGGCTACACCTTC. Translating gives CATSDFQGDGYTF.

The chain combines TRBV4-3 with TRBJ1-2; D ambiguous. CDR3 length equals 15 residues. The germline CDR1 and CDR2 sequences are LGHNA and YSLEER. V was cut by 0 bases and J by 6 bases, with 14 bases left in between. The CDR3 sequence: CASSQDRERPDGYTF. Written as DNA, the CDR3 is TGCGCCAGCAGCCAAGATCGGGAACGACCGGATGGCTACACCTTC.

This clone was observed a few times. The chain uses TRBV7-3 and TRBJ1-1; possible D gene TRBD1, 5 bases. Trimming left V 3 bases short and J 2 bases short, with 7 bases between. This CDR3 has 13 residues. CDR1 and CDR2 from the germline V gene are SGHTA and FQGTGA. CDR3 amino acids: CASSFQGNTEAFF. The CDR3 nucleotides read TGTGCCAGCAGCTTTCAGGGAAACACTGAAGCTTTCTTT.

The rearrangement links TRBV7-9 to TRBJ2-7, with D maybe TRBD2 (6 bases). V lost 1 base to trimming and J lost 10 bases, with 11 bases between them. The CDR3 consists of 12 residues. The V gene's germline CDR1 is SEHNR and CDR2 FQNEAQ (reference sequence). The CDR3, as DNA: TGTGCCAGCAGCTTAGAAGCGGAGGGACAGTACTTC. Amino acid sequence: CASSLEAEGQYF.

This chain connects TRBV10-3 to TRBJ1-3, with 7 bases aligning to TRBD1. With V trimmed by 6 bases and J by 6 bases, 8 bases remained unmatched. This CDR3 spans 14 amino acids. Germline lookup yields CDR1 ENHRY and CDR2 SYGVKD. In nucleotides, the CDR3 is TGTGCCATCAGAATTGACAGGGCTTTAAACACCATATATTTT. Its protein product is CAIRIDRALNTIYF.

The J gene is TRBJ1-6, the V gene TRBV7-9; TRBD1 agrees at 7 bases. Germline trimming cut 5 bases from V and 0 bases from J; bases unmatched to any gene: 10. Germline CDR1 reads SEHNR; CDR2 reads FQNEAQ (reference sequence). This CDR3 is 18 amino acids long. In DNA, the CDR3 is TGTGCCAGCAGCCCTACAGGGGCCCGGAGCTCCTATAATTCACCCCTCCACTTT. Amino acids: CASSPTGARSSYNSPLHF.

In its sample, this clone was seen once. DNA of the CDR3: TGTGCCAGCAGTTACGGAGGACTGATCTCTGGAAACACCATATATTTT. Translating it yields CASSYGGLISGNTIYF. The chain combines TRBV6-6 with TRBJ1-3; D remains ambiguous. This CDR3 region has 16 residues. V was cut by 2 bases and J by 0 bases, with 11 bases left in between. Germline V lookup: CDR1 MNHNY, CDR2 SVGAGI (reference sequence).

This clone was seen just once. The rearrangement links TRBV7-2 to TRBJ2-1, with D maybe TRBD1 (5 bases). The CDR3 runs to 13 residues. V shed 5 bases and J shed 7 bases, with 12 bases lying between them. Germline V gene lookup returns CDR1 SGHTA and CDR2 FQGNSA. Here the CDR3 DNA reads TGTGCCAGCAGCCCCGTGGCAGGGAATGAGCAGTTCTTC. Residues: CASSPVAGNEQFF.

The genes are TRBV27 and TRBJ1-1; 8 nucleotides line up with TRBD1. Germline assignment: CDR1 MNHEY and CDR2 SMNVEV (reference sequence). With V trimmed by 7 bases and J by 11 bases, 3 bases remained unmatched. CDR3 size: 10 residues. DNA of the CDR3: TGTGCCAGCACCCAGGGGGCGGCTTTCTTT. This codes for CASTQGAAFF.

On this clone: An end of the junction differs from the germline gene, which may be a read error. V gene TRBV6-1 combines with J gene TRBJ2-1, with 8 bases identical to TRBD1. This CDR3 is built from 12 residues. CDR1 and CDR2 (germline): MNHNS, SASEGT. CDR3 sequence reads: CASREDRGGLFF. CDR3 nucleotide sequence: TGTGCCAGCAGGGAAGACAGGGGTGGGCTGTTCTTC.

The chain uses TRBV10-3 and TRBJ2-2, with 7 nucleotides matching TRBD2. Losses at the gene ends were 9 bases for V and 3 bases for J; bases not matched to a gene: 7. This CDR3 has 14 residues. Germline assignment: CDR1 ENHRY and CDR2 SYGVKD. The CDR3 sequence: CAILRGIDTGELFF. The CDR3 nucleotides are TGTGCCATTCTGCGGGGGATCGACACCGGGGAGCTGTTTTTT.

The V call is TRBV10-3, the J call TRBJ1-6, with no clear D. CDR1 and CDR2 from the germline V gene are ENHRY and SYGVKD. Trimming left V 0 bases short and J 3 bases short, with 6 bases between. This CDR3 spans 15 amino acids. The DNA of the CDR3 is TGTGCCATCAGTGAGTCCCGGGTCTATAATTCACCCCTCCACTTT. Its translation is CAISESRVYNSPLHF.

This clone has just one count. Here the CDR3 reads CASSIDLQGYGEPYEQYF. CDR3 nucleotides: TGTGCCAGTAGTATAGATCTGCAGGGGTACGGGGAGCCCTACGAGCAGTACTTC. V usage is TRBV19 and J usage is TRBJ2-7; possible D gene TRBD1, 6 bases. Per germline, CDR1 LNHDA and CDR2 SQIVND (reference sequence). The CDR3 loop spans 18 amino acids. Trimming took off 0 bases at V and 2 bases at J, with 20 bases between the two ends.

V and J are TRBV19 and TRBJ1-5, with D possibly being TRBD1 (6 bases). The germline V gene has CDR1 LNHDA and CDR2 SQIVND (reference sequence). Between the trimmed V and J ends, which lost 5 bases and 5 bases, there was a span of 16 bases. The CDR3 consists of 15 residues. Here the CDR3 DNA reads TGTGCCAGTAGTGCCTCGGGACACGGATATCAGCCCCAGCATTTT. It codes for CASSASGHGYQPQHF.

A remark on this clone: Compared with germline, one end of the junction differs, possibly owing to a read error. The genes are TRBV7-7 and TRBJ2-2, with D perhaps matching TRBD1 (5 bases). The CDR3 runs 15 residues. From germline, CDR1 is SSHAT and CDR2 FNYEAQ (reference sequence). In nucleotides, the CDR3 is TGTGCTAGCAGCACCCAGGACAATCTCTCCGGGGAGCTGTTTTTT. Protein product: CASSTQDNLSGELFF.

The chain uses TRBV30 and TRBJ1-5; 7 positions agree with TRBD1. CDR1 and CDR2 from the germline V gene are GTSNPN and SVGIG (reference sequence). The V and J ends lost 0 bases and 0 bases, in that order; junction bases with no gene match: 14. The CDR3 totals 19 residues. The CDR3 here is CAWSVFFSRDSNSNQPQHF. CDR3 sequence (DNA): TGTGCCTGGAGTGTATTTTTTTCGAGGGACAGTAATAGCAATCAGCCCCAGCATTTT.

The CDR3 nucleotides are TGTGCCACCAGTGACTGGACAGGTGAGCCTTTTACAAATGAGCAGTTCTTC. This gives the protein CATSDWTGEPFTNEQFF. The chain recombines TRBV24-1 with TRBJ2-1; 7 bases are a match to TRBD1. The CDR3 totals 17 residues. Trimming took 4 bases from V and 7 from J; bases not matched to a gene: 15. CDR1 is KGHDR, CDR2 SFDVKD, per germline.

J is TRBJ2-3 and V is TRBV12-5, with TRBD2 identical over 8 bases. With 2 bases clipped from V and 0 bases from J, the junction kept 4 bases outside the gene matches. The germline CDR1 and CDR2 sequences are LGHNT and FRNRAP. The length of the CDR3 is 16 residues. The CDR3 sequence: CASGLKSGGSTDTQYF. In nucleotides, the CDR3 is TGTGCTAGTGGTTTGAAAAGCGGGGGCAGCACAGATACGCAGTATTTT.

CDR3 nucleotide sequence: TGTGCCAGCAGCCAAGATCCGTCACCCCTCCACTTT. Translating gives CASSQDPSPLHF. The chain links TRBV3-1 (or the pseudogene TRBV3-2) to TRBJ1-6; D unclear. From germline, CDR1 is LGHDT and CDR2 YNNKEL (reference sequence). The ends were cut back, 0 bases at V and 10 bases at J, with 4 bases in the middle. There are 12 residues in the CDR3.

The CDR3 sequence is CASSTDRGRFDEKLFF. CDR3 DNA: TGTGCCAGTAGTACAGACAGGGGGCGCTTTGATGAAAAACTGTTTTTT. The rearrangement uses TRBV19 and TRBJ1-4; 10 nucleotides match TRBD1. Germline V lookup: CDR1 LNHDA, CDR2 SQIVND (reference sequence). The CDR3 is 16 amino acids. Trimming removed 4 bases from V and 6 bases from J; junction bases left unmatched: 8. The full variable domain, in which reference TRBV19 and TRBJ1-4 provide the parts outside the CDR3, is DGGITQSPKYLFRKEGQNVTLSCEQNLNHDAMYWYRQDPGQGLRLIYYSQIVNDFQKGDIAEGYSVSREKKESFPLTVTSAQKNPTAFYLCASSTDRGRFDEKLFFGSGTQLSVL.